Listed below are T cell receptor beta chains from one sample, sequenced in a study of radiotherapy plus CTLA-4 blockade in lung cancer. Sequencing used immunoSEQ multiplex PCR; TCRdb keeps in-frame clones, though not all of them. The profile shows approximately 83,000 clones, about four fifths of them singletons. The specimen comprised peripheral blood, sampled from a patient treated with radiotherapy plus ipilimumab. These receptors were taken from a human donor with non-small cell lung cancer who had a partial response to radiotherapy plus ipilimumab. Some clones in this sample may be carry-over from other donors' samples. Both conserved end residues are part of each CDR3. Fields, in order: clone size, J gene, D gene, V gene, CDR3 protein, CDR3 DNA. A D gene is named only where the DNA matches it firmly. Clone size is not always given. Where it is, it says once, few, many or a class for expanded clones.

>NA|TRBJ1-4|TRBD1|TRBV6-1
CASSGGTATNEKLFF
TGTGCCAGCAGCGGCGGGACAGCAACTAATGAAAAACTGTTTTTT
>NA|TRBJ1-2|NA|TRBV2
CASSDQGLVGGYTF
TGTGCCAGCAGTGATCAGGGATTGGTAGGAGGCTACACCTTC
>once|TRBJ1-1|TRBD1|TRBV6-5
CASSGTGGRPEAFF
TGTGCCAGCAGTGGGACAGGGGGTCGCCCTGAAGCTTTCTTT
>NA|TRBJ2-1|TRBD1|TRBV7-9
CASSSVGQGLYNEQFF
TGTGCCAGCAGCTCCGTCGGACAGGGTCTCTACAATGAGCAGTTCTTC
>few|TRBJ1-4|NA|TRBV19
CASSAQQSTNEKLFF
TGTGCCAGTAGTGCGCAACAGTCAACTAATGAAAAACTGTTTTTT
>NA|TRBJ2-3|NA|TRBV7-8
CASSSMPGGGGDTQYF
TGTGCCAGCAGCTCCATGCCCGGGGGCGGGGGAGATACGCAGTATTTT
>NA|TRBJ2-7|TRBD2|TRBV11-2
CASSPRTSGIYEQYF
TGTGCCAGCAGCCCCCGGACTAGCGGGATCTACGAGCAGTACTTC
>few|TRBJ1-2|TRBD1|TRBV2
CATGQGNYGYTF
TGTGCCACGGGACAGGGAAACTATGGCTACACCTTC
>NA|TRBJ2-7|TRBD1|TRBV28
CASNRQGITYEQYF
TGTGCCAGCAACCGACAGGGGATAACCTACGAGCAGTACTTC
>NA|TRBJ1-2|TRBD1|TRBV11-1
CASSHTLDRDNYGYTF
TGTGCCAGCAGCCATACCCTGGACAGGGATAACTATGGCTACACCTTC
>NA|TRBJ1-4|NA|TRBV7-9
CASSVTGTTNEKLFF
TGTGCCAGCAGCGTAACAGGCACAACTAATGAAAAACTGTTTTTT
>few|TRBJ1-1|NA|TRBV6-6
CASSSHIRGTEAFF
TGTGCCAGCAGTTCCCACATCCGCGGCACTGAAGCTTTCTTT
>NA|TRBJ2-1|NA|TRBV19
CASSISPRRGNEQFF
TGTGCCAGTAGTATAAGCCCAAGGCGAGGGAATGAGCAGTTCTTC
>NA|TRBJ1-5|TRBD1|TRBV4-1
CASSHPGQGYQPQHF
TGCGCCAGCAGCCATCCGGGACAGGGGTATCAGCCCCAGCATTTT
>NA|TRBJ1-5|TRBD1|TRBV19
CASSTAGGIGNQPQHF
TGTGCCAGTAGTACGGCAGGGGGCATCGGCAATCAGCCCCAGCATTTT
>NA|TRBJ1-5|NA|TRBV25-1
CASSIRGSNQPQHF
TGTGCCAGCTCTATCAGGGGAAGCAATCAGCCCCAGCATTTT
>NA|TRBJ2-3|NA|TRBV30
CAWKPPLATDTQYF
TGTGCCTGGAAACCCCCTTTGGCCACAGATACGCAGTATTTT
>NA|TRBJ2-2|NA|TRBV5-1
CASRVGEDTGELFF
TGCGCCAGCAGGGTGGGAGAGGACACCGGGGAGCTGTTTTTT
>NA|TRBJ1-5|TRBD1|TRBV10-2
CASSSQGAGQPQHF
TGCGCCAGCAGTTCGCAGGGGGCGGGCCAGCCCCAGCATTTT
>NA|TRBJ1-1|TRBD1|TRBV6-6
CASRTPQGLNTEAFF
TGTGCCAGCAGGACGCCACAGGGGCTGAACACTGAAGCTTTCTTT
>NA|TRBJ2-2|NA|TRBV29-1
CSVDGGFTGELFF
TGCAGCGTTGATGGAGGATTCACCGGGGAGCTGTTTTTT
>NA|TRBJ1-5|NA|TRBV15
CATSERWGTGRGNQPQHF
TGTGCCACCAGCGAGAGATGGGGCACGGGTAGGGGCAATCAGCCCCAGCATTTT
>NA|TRBJ2-5|TRBD2|TRBV18
CASSRTTSDQETQYF
TGTGCCAGCTCACGAACAACTAGCGACCAAGAGACCCAGTACTTC
>once|TRBJ2-1|NA|TRBV18
CASSPLVTVWAEQFF
TGTGCCAGCTCACCACTAGTGACCGTGTGGGCTGAGCAGTTCTTC
>NA|TRBJ2-7|TRBD2|TRBV7-2
CASSLDLAGGLRYEQYF
TGTGCCAGCAGCTTAGATCTAGCGGGGGGGCTTAGGTACGAGCAGTACTTC
>few|TRBJ2-1|TRBD2|TRBV19
CASSRRPPGTSGYNEQFF
TGTGCCAGTAGTAGGCGCCCTCCCGGGACTAGCGGGTACAATGAGCAGTTCTTC
>NA|TRBJ1-4|TRBD1|TRBV29-1
CSVETGTNEKLFF
TGCAGCGTTGAGACAGGGACTAATGAAAAACTGTTTTTT
>few|TRBJ1-4|NA|TRBV28
CASSSGEKLFF
TGTGCCAGCAGTTCGGGGGAAAAACTGTTTTTT
>NA|TRBJ1-1|TRBD1|TRBV10-2
CASSSDREHGAFF
TGCGCCAGCAGTTCGGACAGGGAGCATGGGGCTTTCTTT
>NA|TRBJ1-1|NA|TRBV6-1
CASTRGGFGEAFF
TGTGCCAGCACCCGGGGGGGCTTCGGCGAAGCTTTCTTT
>few|TRBJ2-1|NA|TRBV10-1
CASSEFGLGQRQFF
TGCGCCAGCAGTGAATTTGGTCTGGGGCAGAGGCAGTTCTTC
>once|TRBJ2-3|NA|TRBV28
CASYNHGTDTQYF
TGTGCCAGCTACAATCACGGCACAGATACGCAGTATTTT
>NA|TRBJ2-7|TRBD2|TRBV7-2
CASSQGTSDEQYF
TGTGCCAGCAGCCAAGGGACTAGCGACGAGCAGTACTTC
>once|TRBJ2-1|TRBD1|TRBV5-1
CASSPGQGYNEQFF
TGCGCCAGCAGCCCGGGACAGGGGTACAATGAGCAGTTCTTC
>once|TRBJ2-3|TRBD1|TRBV10-1
CASNLGIRDRLDTQYF
TGCGCCAGCAACCTAGGAATAAGGGACAGGTTAGATACGCAGTATTTT
>NA|TRBJ2-1|TRBD2|TRBV6-4
CASSDGSSGSNEQFF
TGTGCCAGCAGTGACGGATCTAGCGGAAGCAATGAGCAGTTCTTC
>once|TRBJ1-1|NA|TRBV18
CASSLRTDWGTEAFF
TGTGCCAGCTCACTTAGGACGGACTGGGGCACTGAAGCTTTCTTT